One sample yielded the 22 T cell receptor beta chains listed below, sequenced in a study of shared clonotypes between healthy human individuals. Some clones are missing from TCRdb's copy, which holds only in-frame ones; the method was immunoSEQ multiplex PCR. The data contain 2 million to 2.5 million clones, approximately 95% of them seen just once; the ten biggest clones take up around 0.13%. The sequencing sample was made of naive CD4+ T cells sorted from blood. Subset: CD45RA+ positively selected. The receptor source for this set is a man between 18 and 29 years old in good health.

The chain has TRBV6-1 and TRBJ2-7; 12 nucleotides align to TRBD2. The junction had 4 bases not matched to a gene; V was cut back by 8 bases and J by 5 bases. The CDR3 contains 13 residues. Looked up from germline, CDR1 is MNHNS and CDR2 is SASEGT. CDR3 sequence reads: CASSRLAGDEQYF. CDR3 coding DNA: TGTGCCAGCTCAAGACTAGCGGGGGACGAGCAGTACTTC.

The chain links TRBV10-3 to TRBJ1-1; the match to TRBD1 covers 8 bases. Germline CDR1 reads ENHRY; CDR2 reads SYGVKD. With 3 bases clipped from V and 5 bases from J, the junction kept 2 bases outside the gene matches. The CDR3 is 13 residues long. CDR3 coding DNA: TGTGCCATCAGTGACCGGACAGGGACTGAAGCTTTCTTT. Translation: CAISDRTGTEAFF.

This chain connects TRBV4-3 to TRBJ2-5; TRBD1 might be the D (5 bases). V lost 2 bases, J lost 4 bases, and 14 bases lay in between. Germline CDR1 and CDR2: LGHNA and YSLEER. CDR3 length: 15 residues. In nucleotides, the CDR3 is TGCGCCAGCAGCCAAAATTCACAGGCAGGAGAGACCCAGTACTTC. It encodes CASSQNSQAGETQYF.

The rearrangement links TRBV4-1 to TRBJ1-5, with D unresolved. Trimming pared 0 bases from V and 0 bases from J, leaving 12 bases between. CDR1 is MGHRA and CDR2 is YSYEKL in the germline V gene. CDR3 length: 17 residues. This CDR3 reads CASSQDASSPSNQPQHF. DNA of the CDR3: TGCGCCAGCAGCCAAGACGCCTCCAGTCCTAGCAATCAGCCCCAGCATTTT.

This clone was counted a single time. The chain recombines TRBV4-1 with TRBJ1-4, with 7 bases that match TRBD1. V trimming: 0 bases; J trimming: 5 bases; junction bases outside the gene matches: 9. In germline, CDR1 is MGHRA, CDR2 YSYEKL. The CDR3 sequence is 17 residues long. In nucleotides, the CDR3 is TGCGCCAGCAGCCAAGAGATACTGGCAGGGGGAAATGAAAAACTGTTTTTT. Amino acid sequence: CASSQEILAGGNEKLFF.

This CDR3 is CASSQVGGHGELFF. The CDR3 DNA follows: TGCGCCAGCAGCCAAGTGGGGGGTCACGGGGAGCTGTTTTTT. V gene TRBV4-1 combines with J gene TRBJ2-2; weak D call: TRBD2 (6 bases). Germline CDR1 MGHRA, CDR2 YSYEKL. Deletions cut 1 base from V and 7 bases from J, with 10 bases between. There are 14 residues in the CDR3.

The chain links TRBV2 to TRBJ2-1; TRBD1 aligns across 7 bases. This CDR3 has 15 amino acids. Trimming cost V 8 bases and J 7 bases; bases outside gene matches: 14. CDR1 is SNHLY and CDR2 is FYNNEI in the germline V gene. The CDR3 loop reads CASPVFGVQGNEQFF. The CDR3 nucleotides read TGTGCCAGCCCAGTGTTTGGGGTACAGGGGAATGAGCAGTTCTTC. The full variable domain, in which reference TRBV2 and TRBJ2-1 provide the parts outside the CDR3, is EPEVTQTPSHQVTQMGQEVILRCVPISNHLYFYWYRQILGQKVEFLVSFYNNEISEKSEIFDDQFSVERPDGSNFTLKIRSTKLEDSAMYFCASPVFGVQGNEQFFGPGTRLTVL.

This chain connects TRBV21-1 to TRBJ2-3; TRBD2 is taken as the D call from the table, unchecked against the DNA. TRBV21-1 is annotated as a pseudogene. The length of the CDR3 is 14 residues. The CDR3 sequence is CASRLAGGSDTQYF. The CDR3, as DNA: TGTGCCAGCCGTTTGGCGGGAGGATCAGATACGCAGTATTTT.

In this sample, this clone turned up once. V is TRBV23-1 and J is TRBJ2-7; the match to TRBD1 covers 8 bases. TRBV23-1 is labeled an ORF, and its function is uncertain. The CDR3 totals 16 residues. J was trimmed by 2 bases and V by 1 base; bases with no gene match: 7. CDR3 loop: CASSQYRDRRTYEQYF. CDR3 sequence (DNA): TGCGCCAGCAGTCAATACCGGGACAGGAGAACCTACGAGCAGTACTTC.

This sequence joins TRBV6-5 and TRBJ2-5; no clear D. Germline-derived CDR1 and CDR2 are MNHEY and SVGAGI. V lost 2 bases to trimming and J lost 5 bases, with 15 bases between them. The length of the CDR3 is 15 residues. The DNA for the CDR3 is TGTGCCAGCAGTTACCCGGGTGGAGCGAGGGAGACCCAGTACTTC. Residues: CASSYPGGARETQYF.

In DNA form, the CDR3 reads TGTGCCAGCAGCCAAGGGAGGGAAGAGACCCAGTACTTC. This encodes CASSQGREETQYF. The gene calls are TRBV14 and TRBJ2-5; D possibly corresponds to TRBD2 (6 bases). Germline V gene sequence: CDR1 SGHDN, CDR2 FVKESK. The CDR3 is 13 amino acids. V dropped 1 base and J dropped 3 bases, with 6 bases sitting between them. Based on the CDR3 plus reference TRBV14 and TRBJ2-5, the full variable domain is EAGVTQFPSHSVIEKGQTVTLRCDPISGHDNLYWYRRVMGKEIKFLLHFVKESKQDESGMPNNRFLAERTGGTYSTLKVQPAELEDSGVYFCASSQGREETQYFGPGTRLLVL.

This clone was recorded only once. The V and J genes are TRBV6-1 and TRBJ2-1, with TRBD1 matching 9 bases. The CDR3 has 15 amino acids. With V trimmed by 2 bases and J by 6 bases, 5 bases remained unmatched. Looked up from germline, CDR1 is MNHNS and CDR2 is SASEGT. In DNA, the CDR3 is TGTGCCAGCAGTGAACCAGGACAGGGGAGCAATGAGCAGTTCTTC. Translation: CASSEPGQGSNEQFF.

V usage is TRBV12-2 and J usage is TRBJ2-7; TRBD1 is the table's D call and was not checked against the DNA. TRBV12-2 is a recognized pseudogene. The CDR3 length is 18 residues. CDR3 DNA: TGTGCAAGTCACCCCCTAGAGGGAAGGGACAGGGCATCCTACGAGCAGTACTTC. Translated: CASHPLEGRDRASYEQYF.

V gene TRBV25-1 combines with J gene TRBJ2-1; 7 nucleotides line up with TRBD2. The length of the CDR3 is 16 residues. With V trimmed by 2 bases and J by 4 bases, 8 bases remained unmatched. The germline V gene has CDR1 MGHDK and CDR2 SYGVNS. The CDR3: CASSETAAGVYNEQFF. The CDR3 nucleotides read TGTGCCAGCAGTGAAACCGCCGCGGGAGTGTACAATGAGCAGTTCTTC.

In the case of this clone: Other DNA sequences in this sample translate to the same CDR3. V gene TRBV2 combines with J gene TRBJ2-7, with D possibly TRBD2 on 6 matching bases. This CDR3 is 12 amino acids long. Per germline, CDR1 SNHLY and CDR2 FYNNEI. V was shortened by 6 bases and J by 3 bases, with 9 bases between the two germline ends. The chain's CDR3 is CASRGGGYEQYF. CDR3 bases: TGTGCCAGCAGGGGGGGTGGCTACGAGCAGTACTTC.

The genes are TRBV2 and TRBJ1-4, with TRBD1 as a possible D gene (6 bases). The CDR3 sequence is 15 residues long. Germline CDR1 SNHLY, CDR2 FYNNEI. Trimming shortened V by 5 bases and J by 5 bases, and 15 bases separated the two germline ends. The CDR3 coding sequence is TGTGCCAGCAGTCCCCTCGGGGGGGCCAATGAAAAACTGTTTTTT. Its protein product is CASSPLGGANEKLFF.

In regard to this clone: Distinct nucleotide sequences in the sample also encode this CDR3. The chain employs TRBV5-1 and TRBJ2-2; 7 bases map to TRBD2. Germline V CDR1 and CDR2: SGHRS, YFSETQ. The CDR3 totals 16 residues. Trimming removed 0 bases from V and 2 bases from J; junction bases left unmatched: 4. CDR3 DNA sequence: TGCGCCAGCAGCTTGGATCCTAGCGGAAACACCGGGGAGCTGTTTTTT. It translates to CASSLDPSGNTGELFF.

The chain links TRBV27 to TRBJ2-7; no clear D gene. This CDR3 has 15 amino acids. Germline V gene data show CDR1 as MNHEY and CDR2 as SMNVEV (reference sequence). V lost 0 bases and J lost 5, with 14 bases in between. The CDR3 here is CASSLSSPKAHEQYF. The CDR3 DNA reads as TGTGCCAGCAGTTTATCGAGCCCGAAGGCCCACGAGCAGTACTTC.

On this clone itself: This CDR3 is also generated by other DNA sequences in the sample. Here the CDR3 reads CASSSTGDTQYF. Here the CDR3 DNA reads TGCGCCAGCAGCTCGACGGGAGATACGCAGTATTTT. The chain recombines TRBV5-1 with TRBJ2-3; D is uncertain. CDR1 SGHRS and CDR2 YFSETQ come from the germline V gene. Trimming cost V 3 bases and J 5 bases, with 7 bases left between them. The CDR3 sequence is 12 residues long.

V gene TRBV9 combines with J gene TRBJ1-4; a possible D gene is TRBD1 (6 bases). Germline V gene sequence: CDR1 SGDLS, CDR2 YYNGEE. V shed 4 bases and J shed 4 bases, with 14 bases lying between them. This CDR3 has 15 amino acids. The CDR3 coding sequence is TGTGCCAGCAGCCCCTGGGGGCTTATTAATGAAAAACTGTTTTTT. This codes for CASSPWGLINEKLFF.

This clone appeared a single time. The chain uses TRBV2 and TRBJ2-2; D unresolved. Trimming pared 2 bases from V and 5 bases from J, leaving 9 bases between. CDR1 and CDR2 (germline): SNHLY, FYNNEI. The CDR3 is 14 amino acids. As DNA, the CDR3 is TGTGCCAGCAGTGAACAAAGCTGGACCGGGGAGCTGTTTTTT. This codes for CASSEQSWTGELFF.

V gene TRBV5-1 combines with J gene TRBJ2-3, with unresolved D. The CDR3 totals 15 residues. Germline V CDR1 and CDR2: SGHRS, YFSETQ. V lost 2 bases to trimming and J lost 0 bases, with 10 bases between them. CDR3 in DNA: TGCGCCAGCAGCTTCAACGGAATTAGCACAGATACGCAGTATTTT. Translating gives CASSFNGISTDTQYF.